The present T cell receptor (beta chain) was sequenced within a study of response to subunit inactivated influenza vaccine. General study findings and limits: A suggestion made by the authors is that each seasonal influenza vaccination recruits few new T cells.

This clonotype occurred a few times. Its antigen is undetermined. Trimming took off 10 bases at V and 4 bases at J, with 21 bases between the two ends. The CDR3 is 15 amino acids. Germline-derived CDR1 and CDR2 are ENHRY and SYGVKD. TCRdb processed the RT-PCR reads anew with MiXCR; each CDR3 protein has one entry. Of 650,000 to 800,000 distinct CDR3 sequences listed, approximately 15% are singletons. The V gene is TRBV10-3, the J gene TRBJ2-3; D may correspond to TRBD1 or TRBD2 (6 bases each). The specimen was PBMCs from blood, collected roughly 15 days before vaccination. This TCR derives from a man between 45 and 60 years old who received an inactivated influenza vaccine. CDR3 in DNA: TGTGCCACCTGGATGGGGGGCCGGATGTCAGATACGCAGTATTTT. This gives the protein CATWMGGRMSDTQYF.